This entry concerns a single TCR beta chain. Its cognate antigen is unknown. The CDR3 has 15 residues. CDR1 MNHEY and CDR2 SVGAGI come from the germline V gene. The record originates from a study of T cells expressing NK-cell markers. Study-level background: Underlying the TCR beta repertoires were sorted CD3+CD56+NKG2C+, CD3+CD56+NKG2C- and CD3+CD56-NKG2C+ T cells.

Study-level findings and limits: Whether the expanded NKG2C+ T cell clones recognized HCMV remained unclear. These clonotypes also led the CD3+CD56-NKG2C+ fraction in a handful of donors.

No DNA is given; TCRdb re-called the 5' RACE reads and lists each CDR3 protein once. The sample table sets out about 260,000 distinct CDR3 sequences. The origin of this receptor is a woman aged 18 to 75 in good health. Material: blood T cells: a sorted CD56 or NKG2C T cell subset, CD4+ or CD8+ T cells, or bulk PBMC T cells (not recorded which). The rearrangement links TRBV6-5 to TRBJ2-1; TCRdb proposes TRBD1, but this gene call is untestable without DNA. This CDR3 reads CASSYLRSGDNEQFF.